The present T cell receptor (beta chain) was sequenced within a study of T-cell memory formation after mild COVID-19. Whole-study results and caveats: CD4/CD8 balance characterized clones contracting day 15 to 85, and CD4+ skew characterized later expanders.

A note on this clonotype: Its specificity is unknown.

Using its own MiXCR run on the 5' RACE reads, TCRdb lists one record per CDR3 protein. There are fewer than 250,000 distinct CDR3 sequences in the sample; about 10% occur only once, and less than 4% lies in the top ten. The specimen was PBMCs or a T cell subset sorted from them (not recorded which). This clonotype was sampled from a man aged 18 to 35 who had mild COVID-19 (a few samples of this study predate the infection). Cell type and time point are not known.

The CDR3 reads CASSQEYVGASAQYF. In DNA, the CDR3 is TGTGCCAGCAGCCAAGAGTATGTGGGGGCCTCGGCCCAGTACTTC. The chain is built from TRBV4-2 and TRBJ2-5, with D maybe TRBD1 (6 bases). The V gene's germline CDR1 is LGHNA and CDR2 YNFKEQ. This CDR3 region has 15 residues. V shed 0 bases and J shed 9 bases, with 17 bases lying between them.